The 6 T cell receptor beta chains given below trace back to one sample, sequenced in a study of CD8 T cells in ankylosing spondylitis. No antigen has been identified for these receptors. Findings of the study overall: A TCR beta motif of fewer than ten highly homologous variants appeared characteristic of ankylosing spondylitis blood.

TCRdb used MiXCR to reprocess the 5' RACE reads, holding one entry per CDR3 protein. The sample holds approximately 540,000 distinct CDR3 sequences, roughly 12% seen once. What was sequenced was blood, either unsorted or a sorted T cell fraction (not recorded which). These receptors were collected from a male donor with ankylosing spondylitis.

The sample holds a few counts of this clonotype. The CDR3 sequence: CASSISETQYF. CDR3 nucleotide sequence: TGTGCCAGCAGTATATCGGAGACCCAGTACTTC. This chain joins TRBV6-5 and TRBJ2-5; D unresolved. V was cut by 5 bases and J by 5 bases, with 6 bases left in between. The length of the CDR3 is 11 residues. Germline values: CDR1 MNHEY, CDR2 SVGAGI.

In this sample, this clonotype turned up a few times. The rearrangement links TRBV7-2 to TRBJ2-3, with D hard to call. The germline V and J ends were trimmed by 2 bases and 2 bases, with 8 bases remaining between them. This CDR3 has 14 residues. The germline V gene has CDR1 SGHTA and CDR2 FQGNSA. The CDR3 loop is CASSLQWDTDTQYF. CDR3 in DNA: TGTGCCAGCAGCTTACAATGGGACACAGATACGCAGTATTTT.

This chain joins TRBV7-9 and TRBJ2-1, with D possibly being TRBD2 (6 bases). Germline CDR1 and CDR2: SEHNR and FQNEAQ (reference sequence). This CDR3 region has 16 residues. Trimming removed 6 bases at V and 4 bases at J, with 19 bases between. The CDR3 coding sequence is TGTGCCAGCAGAAAAAGTTCATTAGCGGAATACAATGAGCAGTTCTTC. Its translation: CASRKSSLAEYNEQFF.

This clonotype has a handful of counts. The rearrangement uses TRBV5-1 and TRBJ2-5; 10 positions match TRBD2. Germline assignment: CDR1 SGHRS and CDR2 YFSETQ. The J segment lost 2 bases and the V segment lost 4 bases, leaving 17 bases of the junction unmatched. The CDR3 contains 19 residues. CDR3 DNA: TGCGCCAGCAGCAGGGGACTAGCGCGGCTTGCGGGGGTTCAAGAGACCCAGTACTTC. This codes for CASSRGLARLAGVQETQYF.

Many counts were recorded for this clonotype. This chain uses TRBV29-1 with TRBJ1-1; 7 positions agree with TRBD1. The germline V gene encodes CDR1 SQVTM and CDR2 ANQGSEA. The V gene end was trimmed by 4 bases and the J gene end by 0 bases; junction bases not matched to a gene: 2. The CDR3 extends over 13 amino acids. The CDR3 region is CSVGGTVNTEAFF. CDR3 bases: TGCAGCGTTGGGGGGACAGTGAACACTGAAGCTTTCTTT. Full variable domain (remainder filled in from reference TRBV29-1 and TRBJ1-1): SAVISQKPSRDICQRGTSLTIQCQVDSQVTMMFWYRQQPGQSLTLIATANQGSEATYESGFVIDKFPISRPNLTFSTLTVSNMSPEDSSIYLCSVGGTVNTEAFFGQGTRLTVV.

The sample holds a few counts of this clonotype. The V gene is TRBV7-8, the J gene TRBJ2-2; weak D call: TRBD2 (5 bases). The CDR3 consists of 14 residues. Trimming shortened V by 7 bases and J by 4 bases, and 13 bases separated the two germline ends. The germline V gene encodes CDR1 SGHVS and CDR2 FQNEAQ. CDR3 coding DNA: TGTGCCAGCAACCCCCGGCTAGCCACCGGGGAGCTGTTTTTT. This codes for CASNPRLATGELFF.